Below, one TCR beta chain is given with its context. Antigen specificity is unknown. It was with 60 Vbeta and 13 Jbeta primers that the PCR ran. Clones were read by immunoSEQ multiplex PCR, and TCRdb kept only the in-frame ones, dropping some. The sample includes 150,000 to 200,000 clones, 60% to 85% seen only once; the top ten take 2% to 2.5%. The CDR3 length is 14 residues. Deletions cut 3 bases from V and 5 bases from J, with 10 bases between. CDR1 is ENHRY, CDR2 SYGVKD, per germline. The sample belongs to a study of cytomegalovirus exposure and HLA in healthy donors. The study, taken as a whole, reports: Later, an analysis found that common viral pathogens appeared to be linked with several of the most significant clusters.

The origin of this receptor is a man aged 45-65 years in good health and CMV-seropositive. The sequenced sample was PBMCs. This chain joins TRBV10-3 and TRBJ1-4, with D perhaps matching TRBD1 (5 bases). CDR3 bases: TGTGCCATCAGTGATGGGGCGGAGAATGAAAAACTGTTTTTT. It yields the protein CAISDGAENEKLFF.